Many counts were recorded for the clone carrying this TCR beta chain. As to time point: newly diagnosed GD, antithyroid drugs for less than 3 months. RNA isolated from PBMCs was used to make the TCR library. EDTA tubes collected 7.5 to 9.5 milliliters of peripheral blood. The sample is drawn from a study of regulatory T cells in long-lasting Graves disease. The V and J ends lost 4 bases and 3 bases, in that order; junction bases with no gene match: 3. The CDR3 spans 14 residues. Germline CDR1 reads MDHEN; CDR2 reads SYDVKM. Through Arm-PCR of CDR3 regions and iRepertoire HTBI primers, TCR beta libraries were built. TCRdb used MiXCR to reprocess the multiplex PCR reads, holding one entry per CDR3 protein. Here the sample spans about 470,000 distinct CDR3 sequences, approximately 15% being singletons. The same specimen was also included in a second study, on T cells in Graves' hyperthyroidism and ophthalmopathy. That paper states: Thyroid ultrasound, orbital computed tomography, clinical symptoms, and serum thyroxine and TRAb underpinned diagnoses.

The sequencing used peripheral blood mononuclear cells (PBMCs), collected at new diagnosis, from a patient treated with antithyroid drugs. The receptor was derived from a woman aged 25-40 years with Graves disease. The V and J genes are TRBV28 and TRBJ2-7, with 10 bases matching TRBD1. CDR3 coding DNA: TGTGCCAGCAGTTACGGACAGGGGGGCTACGAGCAGTACTTC. Amino acids: CASSYGQGGYEQYF.